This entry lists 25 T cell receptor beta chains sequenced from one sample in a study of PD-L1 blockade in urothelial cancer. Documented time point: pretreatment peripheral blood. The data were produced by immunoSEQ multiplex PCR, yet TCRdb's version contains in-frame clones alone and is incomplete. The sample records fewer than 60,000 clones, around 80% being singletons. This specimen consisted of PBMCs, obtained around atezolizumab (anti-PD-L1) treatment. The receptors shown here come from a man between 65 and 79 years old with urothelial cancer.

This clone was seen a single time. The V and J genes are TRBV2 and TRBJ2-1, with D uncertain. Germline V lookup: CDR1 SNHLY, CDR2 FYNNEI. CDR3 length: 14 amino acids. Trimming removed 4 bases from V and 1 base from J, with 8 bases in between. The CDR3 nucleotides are TGTGCCAGCAGTGGCGGAACGTCCTACAATGAGCAGTTCTTC. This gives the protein CASSGGTSYNEQFF.

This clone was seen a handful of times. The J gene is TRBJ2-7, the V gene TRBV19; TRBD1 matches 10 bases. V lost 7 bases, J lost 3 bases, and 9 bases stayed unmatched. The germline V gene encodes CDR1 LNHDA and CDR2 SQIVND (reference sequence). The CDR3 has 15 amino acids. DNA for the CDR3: TGTGCCAGTACAACTAGGGGACAGGGGTTCTACGAGCAGTACTTC. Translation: CASTTRGQGFYEQYF. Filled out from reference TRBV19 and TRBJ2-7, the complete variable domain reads DGGITQSPKYLFRKEGQNVTLSCEQNLNHDAMYWYRQDPGQGLRLIYYSQIVNDFQKGDIAEGYSVSREKKESFPLTVTSAQKNPTAFYLCASTTRGQGFYEQYFGPGTRLTVT.

The CDR3, as DNA: TGTGCCAGCAGGACTCCAGGGGGCACTGAAGCTTTCTTT. Translated, it gives CASRTPGGTEAFF. The chain recombines TRBV6-5 with TRBJ1-1; 7 nucleotides agree with TRBD1. V lost 6 bases and J lost 4; bases outside the gene matches: 5. CDR1 and CDR2 from the germline V gene are MNHEY and SVGAGI. CDR3 length equals 13 residues.

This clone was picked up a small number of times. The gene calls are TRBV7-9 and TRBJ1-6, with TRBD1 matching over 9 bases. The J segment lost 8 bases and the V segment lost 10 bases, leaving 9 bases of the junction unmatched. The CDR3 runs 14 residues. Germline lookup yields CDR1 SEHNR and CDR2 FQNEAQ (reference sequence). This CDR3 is CATSSGTGYSPLHF. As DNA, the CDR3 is TGTGCCACCTCCTCTGGGACAGGGTATTCACCCCTCCACTTT.

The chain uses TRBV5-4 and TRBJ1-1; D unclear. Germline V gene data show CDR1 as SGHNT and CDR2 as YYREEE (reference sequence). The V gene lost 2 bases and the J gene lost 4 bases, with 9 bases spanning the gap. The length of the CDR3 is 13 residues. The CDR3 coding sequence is TGTGCCAGCAGCTTTAATGAGGTCACTGAAGCTTTCTTT. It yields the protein CASSFNEVTEAFF. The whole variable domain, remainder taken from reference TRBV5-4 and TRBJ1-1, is ETGVTQSPTHLIKTRGQQVTLRCSSQSGHNTVSWYQQALGQGPQFIFQYYREEENGRGNFPPRFSGLQFPNYSSELNVNALELDDSALYLCASSFNEVTEAFFGQGTRLTVV.

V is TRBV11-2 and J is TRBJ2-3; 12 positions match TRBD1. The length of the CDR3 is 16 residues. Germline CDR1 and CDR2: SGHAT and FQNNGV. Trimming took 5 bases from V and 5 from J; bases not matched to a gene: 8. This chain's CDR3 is CASSTRDRGRRDTQYF. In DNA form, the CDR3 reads TGTGCCAGCAGCACCAGGGACAGGGGGCGACGAGATACGCAGTATTTT.

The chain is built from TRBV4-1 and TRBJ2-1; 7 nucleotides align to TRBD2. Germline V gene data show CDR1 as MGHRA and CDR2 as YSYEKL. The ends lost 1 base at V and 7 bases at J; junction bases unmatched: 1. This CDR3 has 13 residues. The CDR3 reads CASSQAGGNEQFF. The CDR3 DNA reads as TGCGCCAGCAGCCAAGCGGGAGGTAATGAGCAGTTCTTC.

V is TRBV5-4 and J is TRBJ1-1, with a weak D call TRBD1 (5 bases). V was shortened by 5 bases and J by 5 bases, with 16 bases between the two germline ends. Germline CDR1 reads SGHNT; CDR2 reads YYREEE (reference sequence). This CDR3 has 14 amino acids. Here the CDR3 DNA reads TGTGCCAGCAGGCCCGGGGGGATGTGGACTGAAGCTTTCTTT. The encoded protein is CASRPGGMWTEAFF.

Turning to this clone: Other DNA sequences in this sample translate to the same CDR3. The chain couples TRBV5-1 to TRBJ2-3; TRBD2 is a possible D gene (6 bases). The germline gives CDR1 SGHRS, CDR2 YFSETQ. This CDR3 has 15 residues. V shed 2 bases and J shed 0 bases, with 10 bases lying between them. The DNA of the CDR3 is TGCGCCAGCAGCTTCGGCGGGGCTAGCACAGATACGCAGTATTTT. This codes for CASSFGGASTDTQYF.

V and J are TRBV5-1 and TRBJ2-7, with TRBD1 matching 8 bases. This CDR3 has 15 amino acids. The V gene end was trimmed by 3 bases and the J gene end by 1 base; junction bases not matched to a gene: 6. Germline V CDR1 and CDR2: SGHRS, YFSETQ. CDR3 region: CASSSSQGASYEQYF. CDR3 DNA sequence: TGCGCCAGCAGCTCGTCCCAGGGGGCTTCCTACGAGCAGTACTTC. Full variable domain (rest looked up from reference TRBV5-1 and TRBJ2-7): KAGVTQTPRYLIKTRGQQVTLSCSPISGHRSVSWYQQTPGQGLQFLFEYFSETQRNKGNFPGRFSGRQFSNSRSEMNVSTLELGDSALYLCASSSSQGASYEQYFGPGTRLTVT.

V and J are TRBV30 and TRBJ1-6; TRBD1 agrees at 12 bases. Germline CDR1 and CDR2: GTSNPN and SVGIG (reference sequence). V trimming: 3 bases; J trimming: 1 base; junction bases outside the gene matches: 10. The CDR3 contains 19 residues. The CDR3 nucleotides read TGTGCCTGGAGAGCCCGGGACAGGGGGCTAAGTTCCTATAATTCACCCCTCCACTTT. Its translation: CAWRARDRGLSSYNSPLHF. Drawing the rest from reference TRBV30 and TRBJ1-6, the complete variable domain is SQTIHQWPATLVQPVGSPLSLECTVEGTSNPNLYWYRQAAGRGLQLLFYSVGIGQISSEVPQNLSASRPQDRQFILSSKKLLLSDSGFYLCAWRARDRGLSSYNSPLHFGNGTRLTVT.

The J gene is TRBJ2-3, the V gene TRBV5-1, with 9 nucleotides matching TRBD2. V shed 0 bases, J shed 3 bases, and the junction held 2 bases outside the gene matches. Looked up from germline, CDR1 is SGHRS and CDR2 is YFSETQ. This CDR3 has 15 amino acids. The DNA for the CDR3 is TGCGCCAGCAGCTTGGGACTAGCGGATACAGATACGCAGTATTTT. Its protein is CASSLGLADTDTQYF.

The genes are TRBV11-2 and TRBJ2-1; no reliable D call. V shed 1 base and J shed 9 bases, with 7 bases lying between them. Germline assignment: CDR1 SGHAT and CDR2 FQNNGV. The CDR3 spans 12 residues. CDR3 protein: CASSLVAFEQFF. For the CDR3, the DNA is TGTGCCAGCAGCTTAGTCGCGTTTGAGCAGTTCTTC.

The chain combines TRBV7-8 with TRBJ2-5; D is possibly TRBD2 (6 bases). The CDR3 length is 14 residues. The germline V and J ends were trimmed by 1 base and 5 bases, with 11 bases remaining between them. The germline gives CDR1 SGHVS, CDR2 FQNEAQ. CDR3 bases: TGTGCCAGCAGCTTAGGGACTACCGCGGAGACCCAGTACTTC. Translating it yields CASSLGTTAETQYF.

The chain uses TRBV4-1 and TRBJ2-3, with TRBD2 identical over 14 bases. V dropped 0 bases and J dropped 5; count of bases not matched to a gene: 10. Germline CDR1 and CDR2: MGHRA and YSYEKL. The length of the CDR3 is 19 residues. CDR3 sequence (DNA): TGCGCCAGCAGCCAAGATTCCGCGGGACTAGCGGGAGTTAAAGATACGCAGTATTTT. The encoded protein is CASSQDSAGLAGVKDTQYF.

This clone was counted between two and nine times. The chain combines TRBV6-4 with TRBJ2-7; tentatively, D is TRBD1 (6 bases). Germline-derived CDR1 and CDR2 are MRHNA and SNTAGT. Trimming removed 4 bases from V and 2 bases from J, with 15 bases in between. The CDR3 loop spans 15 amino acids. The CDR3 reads CASSAGATGPYEQYF. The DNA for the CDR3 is TGTGCCAGCAGTGCAGGGGCGACCGGCCCCTACGAGCAGTACTTC.

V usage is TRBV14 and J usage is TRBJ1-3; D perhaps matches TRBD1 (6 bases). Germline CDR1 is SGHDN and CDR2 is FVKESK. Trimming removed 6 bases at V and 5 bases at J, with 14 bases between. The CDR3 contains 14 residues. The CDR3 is CASSPRGQRNTIYF. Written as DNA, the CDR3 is TGTGCCAGCAGTCCTAGAGGACAGAGAAACACCATATATTTT. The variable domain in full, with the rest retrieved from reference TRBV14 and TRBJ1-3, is EAGVTQFPSHSVIEKGQTVTLRCDPISGHDNLYWYRRVMGKEIKFLLHFVKESKQDESGMPNNRFLAERTGGTYSTLKVQPAELEDSGVYFCASSPRGQRNTIYFGEGSWLTVV.

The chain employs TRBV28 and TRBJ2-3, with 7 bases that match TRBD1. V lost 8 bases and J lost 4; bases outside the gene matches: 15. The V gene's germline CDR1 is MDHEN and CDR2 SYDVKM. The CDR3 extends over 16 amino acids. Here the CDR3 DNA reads TGTGCCAGCCCTCCCTCGGTGCAGGGGGTAGCAGATACGCAGTATTTT. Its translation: CASPPSVQGVADTQYF.

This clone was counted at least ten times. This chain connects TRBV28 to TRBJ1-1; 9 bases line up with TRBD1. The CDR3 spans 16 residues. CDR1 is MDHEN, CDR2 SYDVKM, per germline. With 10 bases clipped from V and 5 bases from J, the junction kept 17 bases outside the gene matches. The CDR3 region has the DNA TGTGCCACCTATGTACTCCCGGGACAGGGAGAGACTGAAGCTTTCTTT. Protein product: CATYVLPGQGETEAFF.

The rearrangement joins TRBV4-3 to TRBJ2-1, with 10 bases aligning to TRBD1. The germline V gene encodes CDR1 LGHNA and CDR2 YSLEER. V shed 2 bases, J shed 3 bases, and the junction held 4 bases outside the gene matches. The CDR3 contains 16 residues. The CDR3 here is CASSQMRTGGYNEQFF. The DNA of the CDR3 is TGCGCCAGCAGCCAAATGAGGACAGGGGGCTACAATGAGCAGTTCTTC.

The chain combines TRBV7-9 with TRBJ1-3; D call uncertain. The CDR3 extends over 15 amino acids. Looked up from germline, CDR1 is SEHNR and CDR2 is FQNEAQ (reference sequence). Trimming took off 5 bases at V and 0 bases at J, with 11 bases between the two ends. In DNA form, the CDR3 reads TGTGCCAGCAGCCAAAGCTGGAGCTCTGGAAACACCATATATTTT. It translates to CASSQSWSSGNTIYF.

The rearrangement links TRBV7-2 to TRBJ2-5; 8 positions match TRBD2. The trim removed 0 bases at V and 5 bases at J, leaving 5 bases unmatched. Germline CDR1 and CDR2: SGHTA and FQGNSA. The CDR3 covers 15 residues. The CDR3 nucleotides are TGTGCCAGCAGCTTAGCTGCCGGGAGGGACGAGACCCAGTACTTC. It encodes CASSLAAGRDETQYF.

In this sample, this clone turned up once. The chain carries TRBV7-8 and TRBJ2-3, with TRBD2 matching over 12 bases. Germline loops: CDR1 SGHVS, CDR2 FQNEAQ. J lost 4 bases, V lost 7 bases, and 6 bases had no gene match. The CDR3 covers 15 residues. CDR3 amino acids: CASTFRTSGADTQYF. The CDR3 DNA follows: TGTGCCAGCACCTTTCGGACTAGCGGGGCAGATACGCAGTATTTT.

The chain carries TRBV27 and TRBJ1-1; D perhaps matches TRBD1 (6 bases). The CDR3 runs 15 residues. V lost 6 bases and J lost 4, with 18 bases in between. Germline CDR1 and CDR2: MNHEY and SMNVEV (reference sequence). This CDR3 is CASSPRTVTGTEAFF. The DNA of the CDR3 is TGTGCCAGCAGCCCAAGGACAGTCACGGGCACTGAAGCTTTCTTT.

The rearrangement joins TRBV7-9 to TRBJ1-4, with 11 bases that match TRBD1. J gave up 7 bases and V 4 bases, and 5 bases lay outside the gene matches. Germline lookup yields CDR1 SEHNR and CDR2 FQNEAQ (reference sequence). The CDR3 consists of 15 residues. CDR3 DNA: TGTGCCAGCAGCTCAACCGGGACAGGGGGTGAAAAACTGTTTTTT. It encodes CASSSTGTGGEKLFF.